These 26 T cell receptor beta chains came from one sample sequenced in a study of blood T cell repertoires in COVID-19. Sequenced by immunoSEQ multiplex PCR; TCRdb stores in-frame clones only, minus some. The sample contains around 70,000 clones, around 80% of which appear only once. Sequencing was done on a sample of peripheral blood. These receptors all stem from a woman aged 55-75 years with acute or convalescent COVID-19.

CDR3 nucleotide sequence: TGTGCCAGTACCCAACAGGGTGGCGGATATAGCAATCAGCCCCAGCATTTT. Translation gives CASTQQGGGYSNQPQHF. J is TRBJ1-5 and V is TRBV19, with a weak D call TRBD1 (6 bases). The V end was cut by 7 bases, the J end by 0 bases, with 19 bases between. This CDR3 spans 17 amino acids. The germline CDR1 and CDR2 sequences are LNHDA and SQIVND (reference sequence).

This chain uses TRBV24-1 with TRBJ2-5; 10 nucleotides match TRBD1. This CDR3 has 15 amino acids. Trimming took 7 bases from V and 4 from J; bases not matched to a gene: 8. Germline V CDR1 and CDR2: KGHDR, SFDVKD. The CDR3 protein is CATRAGTGASETQYF. The CDR3 DNA sequence: TGTGCCACCAGGGCCGGGACAGGGGCATCAGAGACCCAGTACTTC.

The chain recombines TRBV6-5 with TRBJ2-1; TRBD2 matches at 13 bases. The CDR3 has 15 residues. Per germline, CDR1 MNHEY and CDR2 SVGAGI. Trimming took 6 bases from V and 6 from J; bases not matched to a gene: 5. CDR3 sequence (DNA): TGTGCCAGCAGCCTACTAGCGGGGGGGACCAATGAGCAGTTCTTC. Protein: CASSLLAGGTNEQFF.

The rearrangement links TRBV5-1 to TRBJ2-1, with D possibly being TRBD1 (6 bases). This CDR3 has 15 residues. Germline V gives CDR1 SGHRS, CDR2 YFSETQ. The V and J ends lost 0 bases and 0 bases respectively, with 7 bases between them. The CDR3 protein is CASSLGQDSYNEQFF. DNA for the CDR3: TGCGCCAGCAGCTTGGGACAGGACTCCTACAATGAGCAGTTCTTC.

The chain joins TRBV6-1 to TRBJ2-4, with 7 bases that match TRBD1. CDR1 MNHNS and CDR2 SASEGT come from the germline V gene. The length of the CDR3 is 19 residues. The V segment lost 4 bases and the J segment 1 base; nucleotides outside the gene matches: 16. The CDR3 DNA follows: TGTGCCAGCAGTGGTTCCGGGACAGAGGGTAAGGTGGCCAAAAACATTCAGTACTTC. This gives the protein CASSGSGTEGKVAKNIQYF.

The chain joins TRBV13 to TRBJ2-7; 7 nucleotides agree with TRBD1. CDR1 is PRHDT and CDR2 is FYEKMQ in the germline V gene (reference sequence). The V and J ends lost 2 bases and 2 bases, in that order; junction bases with no gene match: 6. CDR3 length: 15 residues. Here the CDR3 DNA reads TGTGCCAGCAGCTTATCCGGGACAGAGACCTACGAGCAGTACTTC. This translates into CASSLSGTETYEQYF.

This rearrangement joins TRBV15 to TRBJ2-7, with 10 bases lining up with TRBD1. Looked up from germline, CDR1 is LNHNV and CDR2 is YYDKDF (reference sequence). Germline trimming cut 3 bases from V and 12 bases from J; bases unmatched to any gene: 8. The CDR3 loop spans 13 amino acids. This CDR3 is CATSSGDRGRVYF. DNA of the CDR3: TGTGCCACCAGCAGCGGAGACAGGGGGCGCGTGTACTTC.

The chain employs TRBV12-3 or TRBV12-4 and TRBJ2-2, with D possibly TRBD2 on 6 matching bases. The CDR3 extends over 13 amino acids. V lost 5 bases and J lost 6, with 10 bases in between. The CDR3 reads CASSRREAGELFF. As DNA, the CDR3 is TGTGCCAGCAGTAGGAGGGAGGCCGGGGAGCTGTTTTTT.

In nucleotides, the CDR3 is TGTGCCAGCAGCCAACTCTACGACAATGAGCAGTTCTTC. Residues: CASSQLYDNEQFF. The rearrangement links TRBV3-1 (or the pseudogene TRBV3-2) to TRBJ2-1; D gene uncertain. This CDR3 region has 13 residues. Deletions cut 2 bases from V and 5 bases from J, with 7 bases between. CDR1 and CDR2 (germline): LGHDT, YNNKEL (reference sequence).

Comment on this clone: Other DNA sequences in the sample encode the same CDR3. The rearrangement joins TRBV5-1 to TRBJ2-3, with 8 bases identical to TRBD1. The germline V gene encodes CDR1 SGHRS and CDR2 YFSETQ. V was pared by 4 bases and J by 1 base, with 5 bases of the junction left unmatched. The CDR3 is made up of 15 amino acids. In DNA, the CDR3 is TGCGCCAGCAGCCAAGGACAGGGAGGCACAGATACGCAGTATTTT. Encoded protein: CASSQGQGGTDTQYF. Drawing the rest from reference TRBV5-1 and TRBJ2-3, the complete variable domain is KAGVTQTPRYLIKTRGQQVTLSCSPISGHRSVSWYQQTPGQGLQFLFEYFSETQRNKGNFPGRFSGRQFSNSRSEMNVSTLELGDSALYLCASSQGQGGTDTQYFGPGTRLTVL.

The chain recombines TRBV6-5 with TRBJ2-2; tentatively, D is TRBD1 (5 bases). V shed 7 bases and J shed 4 bases, with 13 bases lying between them. Germline V gene sequence: CDR1 MNHEY, CDR2 SVGAGI. This CDR3 has 14 residues. The CDR3 loop is CASTLQVITGELFF. DNA for the CDR3: TGTGCCAGCACATTACAGGTGATCACCGGGGAGCTGTTTTTT.

The chain has TRBV4-1 and TRBJ2-3; 14 nucleotides match TRBD2. The CDR3 extends over 20 amino acids. Trimming removed 0 bases from V and 4 bases from J; junction bases left unmatched: 12. CDR1 MGHRA and CDR2 YSYEKL come from the germline V gene. The CDR3 DNA reads TGCGCCAGCAGCCAAGATCCGAGCCGGACTAGCGGGGGGAAAGCAGATACGCAGTATTTT. As protein: CASSQDPSRTSGGKADTQYF.

The J gene is TRBJ1-1, the V gene TRBV19; D might be TRBD1 (5 bases). Germline V gene data show CDR1 as LNHDA and CDR2 as SQIVND (reference sequence). The CDR3 loop spans 13 amino acids. The V end was cut by 2 bases, the J end by 5 bases, with 9 bases between. As DNA, the CDR3 is TGTGCCAGTAGTATAATTGGGGGGACTGAAGCTTTCTTT. This gives the protein CASSIIGGTEAFF.

V and J are TRBV6-5 and TRBJ2-4; 8 bases are a match to TRBD2. Germline values: CDR1 MNHEY, CDR2 SVGAGI. J lost 7 bases, V lost 10 bases, and 6 bases had no gene match. The CDR3 covers 12 residues. The CDR3 region has the DNA TGTGCCACCGGGGGGGAGCTGAACATTCAGTACTTC. Translating it yields CATGGELNIQYF.

The rearrangement uses TRBV3-1 (or the pseudogene TRBV3-2) and TRBJ1-6; 7 nucleotides align to TRBD1. V shed 1 base, J shed 10 bases, and the junction held 4 bases outside the gene matches. Germline values: CDR1 LGHDT, CDR2 YNNKEL (reference sequence). The CDR3 is 14 amino acids. The CDR3 DNA sequence: TGTGCCAGCAGCCAAGCCAAACAGGGGTCACCCCTCCACTTT. Translating it yields CASSQAKQGSPLHF.

The chain combines TRBV7-2 with TRBJ2-3, with 7 bases matching TRBD2. Looked up from germline, CDR1 is SGHTA and CDR2 is FQGNSA. V trimming: 5 bases; J trimming: 1 base; junction bases outside the gene matches: 6. The CDR3 has 15 amino acids. CDR3 sequence: CASSPSGVGTDTQYF. The CDR3 DNA reads TGTGCCAGCAGCCCGAGCGGGGTGGGCACAGATACGCAGTATTTT.

The CDR3 coding sequence is TGTGCCAGCAGTTCCCAGGCTTCCGGCACAGATACGCAGTATTTT. It translates to CASSSQASGTDTQYF. The chain couples TRBV7-9 to TRBJ2-3; D ambiguous. V was cut by 6 bases and J by 1 base, with 14 bases left in between. The CDR3 runs 15 residues. CDR1 is SEHNR and CDR2 is FQNEAQ in the germline V gene (reference sequence). The full variable domain, rest sourced from reference TRBV7-9 and TRBJ2-3, is DTGVSQNPRHKITKRGQNVTFRCDPISEHNRLYWYRQTLGQGPEFLTYFQNEAQLEKSRLLSDRFSAERPKGSFSTLEIQRTEQGDSAMYLCASSSQASGTDTQYFGPGTRLTVL.

This sequence joins TRBV28 and TRBJ1-5; D not certain. This CDR3 is built from 15 residues. The V and J ends lost 5 bases and 2 bases respectively, with 13 bases between them. CDR1 is MDHEN, CDR2 SYDVKM, per germline. The CDR3 sequence: CASSRPEVGNQPQHF. Here the CDR3 DNA reads TGTGCCAGCAGTAGACCGGAGGTTGGCAATCAGCCCCAGCATTTT.

The V call is TRBV10-1, the J call TRBJ1-1; the D gene is possibly TRBD1 (5 bases). CDR1 is WNHNN and CDR2 is SYGVQD in the germline V gene (reference sequence). The CDR3 sequence is 14 residues long. V was clipped by 0 bases and J by 5 bases, with 10 bases between them. The CDR3 DNA reads as TGCGCCAGCAGTGAGTCGGCAGGGCCGACTGAAGCTTTCTTT. Its protein product is CASSESAGPTEAFF.

V gene TRBV5-6 combines with J gene TRBJ1-2, with no clear D. Trimming cost V 1 base and J 5 bases, with 9 bases left between them. Per germline, CDR1 SGHDT and CDR2 YYEEEE. This CDR3 has 13 residues. In nucleotides, the CDR3 is TGTGCCAGCAGCTTGCTTTCCCTTTATGGCTACACCTTC. Amino acid sequence: CASSLLSLYGYTF.

This chain connects TRBV7-2 to TRBJ1-1; D is undetermined. Trimming removed 1 base at V and 1 base at J, with 10 bases between. The V gene's germline CDR1 is SGHTA and CDR2 FQGNSA. The CDR3 loop spans 15 amino acids. The CDR3 DNA reads TGTGCCAGCAGCTTAGTGTTCACAGAGAACACTGAAGCTTTCTTT. Translating it yields CASSLVFTENTEAFF. The full variable domain, with the rest looked up from reference TRBV7-2 and TRBJ1-1, is GAGVSQSPSNKVTEKGKDVELRCDPISGHTALYWYRQSLGQGLEFLIYFQGNSAPDKSGLPSDRFSAERTGGSVSTLTIQRTQQEDSAVYLCASSLVFTENTEAFFGQGTRLTVV.

This chain links TRBV11-2 with TRBJ2-7; no firm D call. The CDR3 has 12 residues. In germline, CDR1 is SGHAT, CDR2 FQNNGV. With 4 bases removed from V and 6 bases from J, the gap between germline ends came to 10 bases. In nucleotides, the CDR3 is TGTGCCAGCAGCTCAAGACTGTCCGAGCAGTACGTC. Translated, it gives CASSSRLSEQYV.

The chain uses TRBV28 and TRBJ1-2; the D is unclear. The germline V and J ends were trimmed by 2 bases and 4 bases, with 17 bases remaining between them. The CDR3 spans 16 residues. CDR1 and CDR2 (germline): MDHEN, SYDVKM. The CDR3 bases are TGTGCCAGCAGTTTAAGTTTCTATCCAGGCCTCTATGGCTACACCTTC. Protein product: CASSLSFYPGLYGYTF.

This chain links TRBV6-4 with TRBJ2-3; 7 nucleotides align to TRBD2. CDR3 size: 14 residues. CDR1 MRHNA and CDR2 SNTAGT come from the germline V gene. J gave up 8 bases and V 6 bases, and 11 bases lay outside the gene matches. This chain's CDR3 is CASRAGTTGGTQYF. The CDR3 DNA reads TGTGCCAGCAGAGCCGGGACTACGGGTGGTACGCAGTATTTT.

This clone was seen only once. Other DNA sequences in this specimen translate into the identical CDR3. CDR3 amino acids: CASSLGTANTEAFF. The CDR3 nucleotides are TGTGCCAGCAGCCTCGGGACAGCGAACACTGAAGCTTTCTTT. This rearrangement joins TRBV7-9 to TRBJ1-1; 7 bases fit TRBD1. Germline V gene sequence: CDR1 SEHNR, CDR2 FQNEAQ (reference sequence). This CDR3 is built from 14 residues. Trimming took 5 bases from V and 1 from J; bases not matched to a gene: 4.

The CDR3 DNA is TGTGCCAGCAGCTTGACAGGGGCAATGACTGGAAACACCATATATTTT. It codes for CASSLTGAMTGNTIYF. The chain uses TRBV9 and TRBJ1-3, with TRBD1 matching over 8 bases. The CDR3 length is 16 residues. The germline CDR1 and CDR2 sequences are SGDLS and YYNGEE. V gave up 4 bases and J gave up 2 bases; unmatched junction bases: 8.